One sample yielded the 15 T cell receptor beta chains listed below, sequenced in a study of human T cells and chemical hapten exposure. Regarding time point: pre-sensitization, week 0. Treatment described: therapeutic diphenylcyclopropenone sensitization with weekly scalp DPC. One entry per CDR3 protein results from TCRdb running MiXCR on the RACE reads. This sample has approximately 370,000 distinct CDR3 sequences, with 4.5% to 7% found just once. This specimen consisted of whole blood, obtained in connection with sensitization to the hapten diphenylcyclopropenone (DPC). All receptors come from a woman between 18 and 29 years old with alopecia areata. Some clones in this sample may be carry-over from other donors' samples.

This clonotype was picked up a small number of times. The chain employs TRBV21-1 and TRBJ2-7; the table calls TRBD2, which could not be checked here. TRBV21-1 is termed a pseudogene. CDR3 size: 16 residues. CDR3 region: CASTSHVSGGIYEQYF. The DNA of the CDR3 is TGTGCCAGCACCTCACATGTTAGCGGGGGAATCTACGAGCAGTACTTC.

In this sample, this clonotype turned up a few times. The rearrangement links TRBV6-5 to TRBJ1-2, with D hard to call. The ends were cut back, 0 bases at V and 2 bases at J, with 7 bases in the middle. The CDR3 length is 14 residues. Germline CDR1 and CDR2: MNHEY and SVGAGI. The CDR3 here is CASSYSAKNYGYTF. The CDR3 coding sequence is TGTGCCAGCAGTTACTCAGCCAAGAACTATGGCTACACCTTC.

This clonotype has a handful of counts. The rearrangement joins TRBV25-1 to TRBJ1-1, with D unclear. The CDR3 has 13 amino acids. V lost 6 bases, J lost 5 bases, and 13 bases lay in between. CDR1 and CDR2 from the germline V gene are MGHDK and SYGVNS. The CDR3 nucleotides are TGTGCCAGCAGCGGGATAGGGATTACTGAAGCTTTCTTT. Its translation: CASSGIGITEAFF.

This clonotype was detected many times. The chain links TRBV14 to TRBJ1-2; 9 bases fit TRBD1. This CDR3 is 15 amino acids long. V lost 3 bases and J lost 3; bases outside the gene matches: 5. The V gene's germline CDR1 is SGHDN and CDR2 FVKESK. The CDR3 bases are TGTGCCAGCAGCCAGTCCTGGGACAGGGACTATGGCTACACCTTC. Its translation: CASSQSWDRDYGYTF.

This clonotype was observed at least ten times. This sequence joins TRBV25-1 and TRBJ2-1, with 8 bases aligning to TRBD1. Germline-derived CDR1 and CDR2 are MGHDK and SYGVNS. The CDR3 runs 17 residues. The trim removed 1 base at V and 3 bases at J, leaving 8 bases unmatched. Here the CDR3 reads CASSESRTGKSYNEQFF. The DNA for the CDR3 is TGTGCCAGCAGTGAATCCCGGACAGGGAAAAGCTACAATGAGCAGTTCTTC.

This clonotype was seen only a few times. The chain is built from TRBV20-1 and TRBJ2-1; D assignment may be TRBD1 or TRBD2 (5 bases each). From germline, CDR1 is DFQATT and CDR2 SNEGSKA (reference sequence). This CDR3 region has 13 residues. The V gene lost 1 base and the J gene lost 8 bases, with 12 bases spanning the gap. This CDR3 is CSARARMGDEQFF. CDR3 in DNA: TGCAGTGCTAGAGCCCGGATGGGGGATGAGCAGTTCTTC.

The chain uses TRBV2 and TRBJ2-7, with D hard to call. The CDR3 has 10 amino acids. V was shortened by 8 bases and J by 6 bases, with 8 bases between the two germline ends. Per the germline V gene, CDR1 is SNHLY and CDR2 is FYNNEI. The CDR3, as DNA: TGTGCCAGCCTTTCCGGCGAGCAGTACTTC. Protein sequence: CASLSGEQYF. The entire variable domain, with the rest obtained from reference TRBV2 and TRBJ2-7, is as follows: EPEVTQTPSHQVTQMGQEVILRCVPISNHLYFYWYRQILGQKVEFLVSFYNNEISEKSEIFDDQFSVERPDGSNFTLKIRSTKLEDSAMYFCASLSGEQYFGPGTRLTVT.

This chain joins TRBV2 and TRBJ2-2, with D unresolved. V was pared by 11 bases and J by 0 bases, with 10 bases between. This CDR3 spans 13 amino acids. Germline CDR1 and CDR2: SNHLY and FYNNEI. This chain's CDR3 is CALRRSNTGELFF. For the CDR3, the DNA is TGTGCCCTGAGGCGGTCGAACACCGGGGAGCTGTTTTTT.

At least ten counts were recorded for this clonotype. An end of the junction differs from the germline gene, which may be a read error. J is TRBJ1-1 and V is TRBV29-1; 8 bases are a match to TRBD1. Germline loops: CDR1 SQVTM, CDR2 ANQGSEA. The CDR3 spans 14 residues. The CDR3 nucleotides are TGCAGCGTGGAAGGGATCACAGGGGGTAATGAAGCTTTCTTT. Amino acid sequence: CSVEGITGGNEAFF.

This clonotype has only a few counts. The V gene is TRBV27, the J gene TRBJ1-1; 7 positions match TRBD1. CDR1 and CDR2 from the germline V gene are MNHEY and SMNVEV (reference sequence). The CDR3 runs to 17 residues. Trimming removed 3 bases from V and 2 bases from J; junction bases left unmatched: 12. In DNA, the CDR3 is TGTGCCAGCAGTTTCATCCTACCGGGACAGAGTAACACTGAAGCTTTCTTT. It encodes CASSFILPGQSNTEAFF.

The chain combines TRBV6-5 with TRBJ1-1, with D possibly being TRBD1 (6 bases). Germline V gene sequence: CDR1 MNHEY, CDR2 SVGAGI. CDR3 size: 12 residues. V was cut by 6 bases and J by 6 bases, with 11 bases left in between. The CDR3 loop is CASSSGGPEAFF. CDR3 nucleotides: TGTGCCAGCAGCTCCGGGGGGCCTGAAGCTTTCTTT.

The chain is built from TRBV6-6 and TRBJ1-3; D is unresolved. Per germline, CDR1 MNHNY and CDR2 SVGAGI (reference sequence). V gave up 2 bases and J gave up 3 bases, with 14 bases separating them. The CDR3 extends over 16 amino acids. The CDR3 sequence: CASSYSGVGVGNTIYF. CDR3 bases: TGTGCCAGCAGTTACAGCGGGGTAGGCGTTGGAAACACCATATATTTT.

The sample holds many counts of this clonotype. The chain couples TRBV4-2 to TRBJ2-3, with D possibly being TRBD1 (6 bases). This CDR3 is built from 15 residues. From germline, CDR1 is LGHNA and CDR2 YNFKEQ. The V end was cut by 0 bases, the J end by 3 bases, with 10 bases between. The chain's CDR3 is CASSQDLQGTDTQYF. Here the CDR3 DNA reads TGTGCCAGCAGCCAAGATCTCCAGGGGACAGATACGCAGTATTTT.

In its sample, this clonotype was seen many times. The chain carries TRBV27 and TRBJ2-7; no clear D gene. V lost 5 bases and J 4 bases, leaving 15 bases between the germline ends. The CDR3 is made up of 14 amino acids. The germline CDR1 and CDR2 sequences are MNHEY and SMNVEV (reference sequence). The CDR3 DNA reads TGTGCCAGCAGTCCCCCCCACACAAGTTACGAGCAGTACTTC. Residues: CASSPPHTSYEQYF.

This clonotype was detected ten times or more. The gene calls are TRBV4-1 and TRBJ1-2; the D is unclear. The V end lost 0 bases, the J end lost 1 base, and 12 bases lay between the germline ends. In germline, CDR1 is MGHRA, CDR2 YSYEKL. The CDR3 has 16 amino acids. CDR3 nucleotides: TGCGCCAGCAGCCAAGAATCCGCGGGCAGTAACTATGGCTACACCTTC. Translating gives CASSQESAGSNYGYTF.